The 31 T cell receptor beta chains given below trace back to one sample, sequenced in a study of T cells in Graves' hyperthyroidism and ophthalmopathy. The TCR beta CDR3 regions underwent amplification using RNA transcripts as the source. HTBI primers were the set used in a first-round RT-PCR of the TCR CDR3. From the multiplex PCR reads, TCRdb called clonotypes with MiXCR, one entry per CDR3 protein. The sample lists roughly 500,000 distinct CDR3 sequences, about 43% seen once, with under 20% in the top ten. The sample taken for sequencing was peripheral blood or thyroid tissue (not recorded which). These TCRs come from an adult woman with Graves' disease, either hyperthyroidism or ophthalmopathy (not recorded which).

The CDR3 DNA sequence: TGTGCCATCAGTGAGACCGGACACTCTGAAGCTTTCTTT. Encoded protein: CAISETGHSEAFF. The V gene is TRBV10-3, the J gene TRBJ1-1, with D perhaps TRBD1 (5 bases). CDR1 and CDR2 (germline): ENHRY, SYGVKD. This CDR3 has 13 amino acids. Trimming removed 2 bases at V and 6 bases at J, with 10 bases between.

This chain joins TRBV28 and TRBJ1-1; D might be TRBD1 (6 bases). The length of the CDR3 is 16 residues. CDR1 is MDHEN, CDR2 SYDVKM, per germline. Trimming left V 8 bases short and J 2 bases short, with 21 bases between. The CDR3 DNA is TGTGCCAGCCGGGGGCAGGGGAAGGGCAGAAACACTGAAGCTTTCTTT. It is translated as CASRGQGKGRNTEAFF.

This clonotype was seen at least ten times. The rearrangement uses TRBV11-2 and TRBJ2-7; the D is unclear. Germline values: CDR1 SGHAT, CDR2 FQNNGV. The V and J ends lost 4 bases and 4 bases respectively, with 8 bases between them. The CDR3 consists of 12 residues. CDR3 DNA: TGTGCCAGCAGCTCCTGGGGTTACGAGCAGTACTTC. This encodes CASSSWGYEQYF.

Many counts were recorded for this clonotype. The chain links TRBV19 to TRBJ2-7, with no clear D. The germline V gene encodes CDR1 LNHDA and CDR2 SQIVND (reference sequence). The CDR3 is 13 amino acids. Deletions cut 1 base from V and 3 bases from J, with 7 bases between. CDR3 sequence (DNA): TGTGCCAGTAGTATAGGGCCGGACTACGAGCAGTACTTC. Its translation: CASSIGPDYEQYF.

The chain is built from TRBV11-2 and TRBJ2-2; 9 bases match TRBD2. Germline CDR1 reads SGHAT; CDR2 reads FQNNGV. This CDR3 is built from 15 residues. The ends lost 3 bases at V and 4 bases at J; junction bases unmatched: 3. This CDR3 reads CASSFGLAITGELFF. As DNA, the CDR3 is TGTGCCAGCAGCTTCGGACTAGCGATCACCGGGGAGCTGTTTTTT. The full variable domain, its missing parts supplied by reference TRBV11-2 and TRBJ2-2, is EAGVAQSPRYKIIEKRQSVAFWCNPISGHATLYWYQQILGQGPKLLIQFQNNGVVDDSQLPKDRFSAERLKGVDSTLKIQPAKLEDSAVYLCASSFGLAITGELFFGEGSRLTVL.

As for this clonotype: Being one base from a much bigger clone, this may be a read error. This chain connects TRBV6-1 to TRBJ2-2; tentatively, D is TRBD2 (6 bases). Deletions cut 5 bases from V and 6 bases from J, with 10 bases between. Per the germline V gene, CDR1 is MNHNS and CDR2 is SASEGT. The CDR3 contains 13 residues. The CDR3 sequence is CASSYPGAGELFF. The CDR3 nucleotides are TGTGCCAGCAGTTACCCGGGAGCCGGGGAGCTGTTTTTT.

The chain links TRBV7-8 to TRBJ1-2; D is possibly TRBD1 (5 bases). The germline V gene has CDR1 SGHVS and CDR2 FQNEAQ. This CDR3 spans 14 amino acids. Trimming removed 5 bases at V and 3 bases at J, with 13 bases between. The CDR3 region is CASSGATGDYGYTF. The DNA of the CDR3 is TGTGCCAGCAGCGGAGCCACGGGGGACTATGGCTACACCTTC.

This clonotype was found many times. V usage is TRBV2 and J usage is TRBJ2-5; D is undetermined. The V end lost 2 bases, the J end lost 4 bases, and 8 bases lay between the germline ends. There are 13 residues in the CDR3. Germline-derived CDR1 and CDR2 are SNHLY and FYNNEI. Here the CDR3 reads CASSESGPETQYF. The CDR3 DNA sequence: TGTGCCAGCAGTGAAAGTGGTCCAGAGACCCAGTACTTC.

The chain has TRBV2 and TRBJ1-5, with D uncertain. V gave up 10 bases and J gave up 0 bases, with 13 bases separating them. The CDR3 sequence is 14 residues long. CDR1 SNHLY and CDR2 FYNNEI come from the germline V gene. CDR3 DNA: TGTGCCATCAGCGAACCTGATAGCAATCAGCCCCAGCATTTT. It yields the protein CAISEPDSNQPQHF.

CDR3 residues: CASSLGLAAEQYF. The CDR3, as DNA: TGCGCCAGCAGCTTGGGACTAGCCGCGGAGCAGTACTTC. V gene TRBV5-1 combines with J gene TRBJ2-7; 7 positions match TRBD2. Germline CDR1 is SGHRS and CDR2 is YFSETQ. The CDR3 runs 13 residues. V trimming: 0 bases; J trimming: 7 bases; junction bases outside the gene matches: 4.

The rearrangement links TRBV10-3 to TRBJ2-2; 7 positions match TRBD1. The CDR3 consists of 15 residues. The germline CDR1 and CDR2 sequences are ENHRY and SYGVKD. V trimming: 0 bases; J trimming: 4 bases; junction bases outside the gene matches: 2. CDR3 residues: CAISESSGGTGELFF. The CDR3 DNA follows: TGTGCCATCAGTGAGTCTTCAGGGGGCACCGGGGAGCTGTTTTTT.

At least ten counts were recorded for this clonotype. The CDR3 DNA sequence: TGTGCCAGCAGTTTTACAGGGCCTTCCTATGGCTACACCTTC. Its translation is CASSFTGPSYGYTF. The rearrangement joins TRBV27 to TRBJ1-2; D perhaps matches TRBD1 (6 bases). The CDR3 totals 14 residues. Germline V gene sequence: CDR1 MNHEY, CDR2 SMNVEV (reference sequence). V lost 3 bases, J lost 4 bases, and 12 bases lay in between.

This clonotype has at least ten counts. The chain has TRBV10-3 and TRBJ1-1, with a weak D call TRBD1 (6 bases). V was clipped by 10 bases and J by 3 bases, with 12 bases between them. The CDR3 is 12 residues long. CDR1 and CDR2 from the germline V gene are ENHRY and SYGVKD. CDR3 DNA: TGTGCCACCACCGAGGGGGACACTGAAGCTTTCTTT. Its translation is CATTEGDTEAFF.

This clonotype occurred a few times. The chain employs TRBV2 and TRBJ2-2, with D tentatively TRBD1 (5 bases). This CDR3 spans 16 amino acids. CDR1 SNHLY and CDR2 FYNNEI come from the germline V gene. Trimming removed 10 bases from V and 0 bases from J, with 18 bases in between. The CDR3 spells CATLRGASSNTGELFF. The CDR3 nucleotides read TGTGCCACCCTGCGTGGGGCGAGTTCGAACACCGGGGAGCTGTTTTTT.

This clonotype came up many times. The chain carries TRBV27 and TRBJ1-5, with a weak D call TRBD1 (5 bases). Germline V gene data show CDR1 as MNHEY and CDR2 as SMNVEV (reference sequence). V was cut by 6 bases and J by 1 base, with 16 bases left in between. The CDR3 runs 16 residues. CDR3 sequence: CASRPSGGGSNQPQHF. DNA for the CDR3: TGTGCCAGCAGGCCCTCCGGGGGTGGGAGCAATCAGCCCCAGCATTTT.

Ten or more counts support this clonotype. A junction boundary mismatches the germline segment, possibly from a read error. V and J are TRBV7-7 and TRBJ2-5; 8 nucleotides match TRBD2. This CDR3 has 17 amino acids. Germline-derived CDR1 and CDR2 are SSHAT and FNYEAQ (reference sequence). In DNA, the CDR3 is TGTGCTAGCAGCCGTGGGTCGGGAGGGTATTTGGATGAGACCCAGTACTTC. Its translation: CASSRGSGGYLDETQYF.

The chain is built from TRBV15 and TRBJ1-6; 9 nucleotides match TRBD1. J was trimmed by 8 bases and V by 1 base; bases with no gene match: 6. CDR1 is LNHNV, CDR2 YYDKDF, per germline (reference sequence). The CDR3 loop spans 16 amino acids. The CDR3 loop reads CATSRGLGTGYSPLHF. The CDR3 bases are TGTGCCACCAGCAGAGGACTCGGGACAGGGTATTCACCCCTCCACTTT.

This clonotype has a single count. The V call is TRBV10-3, the J call TRBJ2-5; TRBD2 aligns across 7 bases. CDR1 is ENHRY and CDR2 is SYGVKD in the germline V gene. Germline trimming cut 10 bases from V and 4 bases from J; bases unmatched to any gene: 12. This CDR3 is built from 14 residues. Written as DNA, the CDR3 is TGTGCCACCGGGGAGCGGGAAGGTCCAGAGACCCAGTACTTC. Translating gives CATGEREGPETQYF.

The sample holds many counts of this clonotype. V is TRBV4-2 and J is TRBJ2-5, with TRBD2 matching over 11 bases. The CDR3 sequence is 18 residues long. With V trimmed by 0 bases and J by 2 bases, 8 bases remained unmatched. Germline loops: CDR1 LGHNA, CDR2 YNFKEQ. The CDR3: CASSQDLIAGGVQETQYF. The DNA of the CDR3 is TGTGCCAGCAGCCAAGACCTTATAGCGGGAGGGGTGCAAGAGACCCAGTACTTC.

This clonotype was detected ten times or more. The junction departs from the called germline gene at one end, perhaps through a read error. This chain uses TRBV7-7 with TRBJ2-3; 10 positions agree with TRBD1. This CDR3 region has 15 residues. The germline V gene encodes CDR1 SSHAT and CDR2 FNYEAQ (reference sequence). The CDR3 reads CASSDRGHPTDTQYF. CDR3 nucleotides: TGTGCTAGCAGCGACAGGGGGCATCCCACAGATACGCAGTATTTT.

The rearrangement links TRBV15 to TRBJ1-2; D might be TRBD1 (5 bases). This CDR3 comprises 13 residues. From germline, CDR1 is LNHNV and CDR2 YYDKDF (reference sequence). With 2 bases removed from V and 7 bases from J, the gap between germline ends came to 11 bases. The CDR3 loop is CATSRPGGGGYTF. The DNA of the CDR3 is TGTGCCACCAGCAGACCCGGCGGGGGTGGCTACACCTTC.

With regard to this clonotype: A much more abundant neighbour one base away suggests this may be a read error. This sequence joins TRBV27 and TRBJ2-5; 9 bases line up with TRBD2. The V gene end was trimmed by 6 bases and the J gene end by 5 bases; junction bases not matched to a gene: 16. There are 17 residues in the CDR3. CDR1 and CDR2 from the germline V gene are MNHEY and SMNVEV (reference sequence). The CDR3 is CASSSRASSGKGETQYF. DNA of the CDR3: TGTGCCAGCAGCTCCCGGGCGTCTAGCGGGAAAGGGGAGACCCAGTACTTC.

In this sample, this clonotype turned up a few times. This sequence joins TRBV10-2 and TRBJ2-7; D possibly corresponds to TRBD1 (5 bases). The CDR3 sequence is 15 residues long. Looked up from germline, CDR1 is WSHSY and CDR2 is SAAADI. Trimming removed 3 bases at V and 0 bases at J, with 12 bases between. The CDR3 reads CASSETGKPSYEQYF. The DNA for the CDR3 is TGCGCCAGCAGTGAAACAGGCAAGCCCTCCTACGAGCAGTACTTC.

This clonotype was picked up many times. V usage is TRBV7-9 and J usage is TRBJ2-2; TRBD1 agrees at 9 bases. The CDR3 consists of 15 residues. J lost 6 bases, V lost 7 bases, and 9 bases had no gene match. Germline V gene sequence: CDR1 SEHNR, CDR2 FQNEAQ (reference sequence). Here the CDR3 DNA reads TGTGCCAGCAACCCGACAGGGGGAGTTCCCGGGGAGCTGTTTTTT. Amino acids: CASNPTGGVPGELFF.

This clonotype was found many times. This chain uses TRBV7-2 with TRBJ1-2, with D possibly matching TRBD1 (6 bases). The V gene's germline CDR1 is SGHTA and CDR2 FQGNSA. The CDR3 consists of 17 residues. The V gene lost 0 bases and the J gene lost 4 bases, with 18 bases spanning the gap. CDR3 in DNA: TGTGCCAGCAGCTTAGCGGGTTCACAGGGAACCCCCTATGGCTACACCTTC. Translation: CASSLAGSQGTPYGYTF.

The chain has TRBV10-3 and TRBJ2-5; TRBD1 agrees at 7 bases. CDR3 length: 14 amino acids. V lost 6 bases to trimming and J lost 5 bases; unmatched junction nucleotides: 9. Germline V gene sequence: CDR1 ENHRY, CDR2 SYGVKD. The CDR3 DNA is TGTGCCATCAGCTTGGAGACAGGGATGGAGACCCAGTACTTC. Translated, it gives CAISLETGMETQYF.

This clonotype was picked up many times. The chain carries TRBV6-6 and TRBJ1-5, with unresolved D. Germline V gene lookup returns CDR1 MNHNY and CDR2 SVGAGI (reference sequence). This CDR3 has 14 amino acids. V lost 8 bases and J 2 bases, leaving 13 bases between the germline ends. CDR3 amino acids: CASGGLWGNQPQHF. The CDR3 nucleotides are TGTGCCAGCGGAGGACTATGGGGCAATCAGCCCCAGCATTTT.

Worth noting for this clonotype: This likely comes from a read error, as the CDR3 has no conserved phenylalanine or tryptophan at its end. Because the CDR3's place on the DNA is in doubt, the DNA is left out and the CDR3 is given as listed by TCRdb. The J gene is TRBJ1-1, the V gene TRBV6-6. The germline gives CDR1 MNHNY, CDR2 SVGAGI (reference sequence). The CDR3 spans 8 amino acids, including both terminal residues. The CDR3 is CASSSTLP.

Remarks on this clonotype: At one end, the junction sequence differs from germline, possibly due to a read error. The V and J genes are TRBV5-8 and TRBJ1-1, with a tentative D call TRBD1 (5 bases). The CDR3 contains 13 residues. The germline gives CDR1 SGHTS, CDR2 YDEGEE. The CDR3, as DNA: TGTGCCGGCAGCTTACAGGAGTACACTGAGGCTTTCTTT. This sequence encodes CAGSLQEYTEAFF.

This clonotype was counted at least ten times. The chain uses TRBV7-9 and TRBJ2-7; 7 nucleotides line up with TRBD1. This CDR3 has 15 amino acids. Germline trimming cut 1 base from V and 7 bases from J; bases unmatched to any gene: 10. Germline CDR1 and CDR2: SEHNR and FQNEAQ (reference sequence). The CDR3 DNA reads as TGTGCCAGCAGCTTAGGGTCCGAGACAGGGAGAGAGCAGTACTTC. Protein: CASSLGSETGREQYF.

This clonotype was detected many times. The chain has TRBV7-2 and TRBJ1-1, with D possibly TRBD1 on 6 matching bases. Germline CDR1 is SGHTA and CDR2 is FQGNSA. The CDR3 is 13 residues long. Trimming took 4 bases from V and 6 from J, leaving 12 bases between them. In DNA form, the CDR3 reads TGTGCCAGCAGCTCAAGACAGGTCGCTGAAGCTTTCTTT. Translating it yields CASSSRQVAEAFF.